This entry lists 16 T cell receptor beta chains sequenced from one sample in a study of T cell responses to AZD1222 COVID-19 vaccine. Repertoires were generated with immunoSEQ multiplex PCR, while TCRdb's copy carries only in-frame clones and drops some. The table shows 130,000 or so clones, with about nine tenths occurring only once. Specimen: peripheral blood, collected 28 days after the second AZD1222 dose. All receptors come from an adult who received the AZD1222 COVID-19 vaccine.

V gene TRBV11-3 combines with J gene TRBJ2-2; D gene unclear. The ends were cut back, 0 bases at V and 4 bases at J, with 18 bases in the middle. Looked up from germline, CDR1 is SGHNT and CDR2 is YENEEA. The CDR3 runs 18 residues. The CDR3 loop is CASSLEKSPLQITGELFF. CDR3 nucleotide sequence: TGTGCCAGCAGCTTAGAGAAGAGCCCTCTACAAATCACCGGGGAGCTGTTTTTT. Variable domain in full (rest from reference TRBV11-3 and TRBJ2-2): EAGVVQSPRYKIIEKKQPVAFWCNPISGHNTLYWYLQNLGQGPELLIRYENEEAVDDSQLPKDRFSAERLKGVDSTLKIQPAELGDSAVYLCASSLEKSPLQITGELFFGEGSRLTVL.

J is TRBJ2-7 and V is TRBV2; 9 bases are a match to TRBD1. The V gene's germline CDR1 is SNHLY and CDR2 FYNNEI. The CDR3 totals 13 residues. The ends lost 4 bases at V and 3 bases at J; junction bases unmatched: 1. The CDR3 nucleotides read TGTGCCAGCAGTGTGGACAGGGGCTACGAGCAGTACTTC. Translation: CASSVDRGYEQYF. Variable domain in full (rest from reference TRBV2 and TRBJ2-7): EPEVTQTPSHQVTQMGQEVILRCVPISNHLYFYWYRQILGQKVEFLVSFYNNEISEKSEIFDDQFSVERPDGSNFTLKIRSTKLEDSAMYFCASSVDRGYEQYFGPGTRLTVT.

The chain's CDR3 is CASSLAGSTETQYF. CDR3 DNA: TGTGCCAGCAGCTTAGCGGGGAGCACAGAGACCCAGTACTTC. The chain links TRBV5-8 to TRBJ2-5; 7 bases fit TRBD2. Trimming at V came to 2 bases and at J to 4 bases, leaving 5 bases not matched to a gene. CDR1 is SGHTS and CDR2 is YDEGEE in the germline V gene. CDR3 length: 14 amino acids.

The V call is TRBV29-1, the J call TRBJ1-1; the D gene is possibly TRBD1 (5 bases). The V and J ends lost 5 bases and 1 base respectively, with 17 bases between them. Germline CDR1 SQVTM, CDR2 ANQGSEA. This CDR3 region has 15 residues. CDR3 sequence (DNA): TGCAGCGTTAGTTCCGGTATACAGGAGAACACTGAAGCTTTCTTT. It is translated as CSVSSGIQENTEAFF.

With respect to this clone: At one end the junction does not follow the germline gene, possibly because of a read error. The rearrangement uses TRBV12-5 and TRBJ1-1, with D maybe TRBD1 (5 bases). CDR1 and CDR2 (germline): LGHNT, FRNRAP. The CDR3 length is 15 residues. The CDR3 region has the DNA TGTGCTAGTGGCTTGGGAGCAGGGTTCGACACTGAAGCTTTCTTT. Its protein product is CASGLGAGFDTEAFF.

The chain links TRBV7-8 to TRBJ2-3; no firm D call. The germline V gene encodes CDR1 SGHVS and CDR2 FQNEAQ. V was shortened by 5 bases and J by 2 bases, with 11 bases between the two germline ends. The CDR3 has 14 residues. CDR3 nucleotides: TGTGCCAGCAGCCCGTCCCTTTACACAGATACGCAGTATTTT. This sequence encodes CASSPSLYTDTQYF. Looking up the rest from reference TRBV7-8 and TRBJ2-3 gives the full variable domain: GAGVSQSPRYKVAKRGQDVALRCDPISGHVSLFWYQQALGQGPEFLTYFQNEAQLDKSGLPSDRFFAERPEGSVSTLKIQRTQQEDSAVYLCASSPSLYTDTQYFGPGTRLTVL.

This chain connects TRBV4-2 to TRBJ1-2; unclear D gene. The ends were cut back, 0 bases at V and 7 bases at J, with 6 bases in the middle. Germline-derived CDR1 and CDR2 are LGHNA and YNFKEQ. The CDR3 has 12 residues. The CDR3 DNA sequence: TGTGCCAGCAGCCAAGATAGTCCTGGCTACACCTTC. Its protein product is CASSQDSPGYTF.

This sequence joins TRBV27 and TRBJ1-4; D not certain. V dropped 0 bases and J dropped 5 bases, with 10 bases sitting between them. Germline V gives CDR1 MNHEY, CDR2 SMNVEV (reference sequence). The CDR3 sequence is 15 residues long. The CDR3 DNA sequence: TGTGCCAGCAGTTTATCGATTGGCAGCAATGAAAAACTGTTTTTT. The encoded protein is CASSLSIGSNEKLFF.

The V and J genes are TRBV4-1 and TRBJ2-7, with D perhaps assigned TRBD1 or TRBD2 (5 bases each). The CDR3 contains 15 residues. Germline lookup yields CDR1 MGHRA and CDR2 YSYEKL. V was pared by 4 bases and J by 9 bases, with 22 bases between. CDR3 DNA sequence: TGCGCCAGCAGCCTGAGACTATCGGGGCCCCAAGGGCAGTACTTC. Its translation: CASSLRLSGPQGQYF.

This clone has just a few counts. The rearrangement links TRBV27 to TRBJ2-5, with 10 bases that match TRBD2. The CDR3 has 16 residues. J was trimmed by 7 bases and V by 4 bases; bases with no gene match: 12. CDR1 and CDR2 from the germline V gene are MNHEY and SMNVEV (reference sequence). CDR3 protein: CASSSPQREGIWTQYF. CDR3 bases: TGTGCCAGCAGTTCCCCCCAGCGGGAGGGGATATGGACCCAGTACTTC.

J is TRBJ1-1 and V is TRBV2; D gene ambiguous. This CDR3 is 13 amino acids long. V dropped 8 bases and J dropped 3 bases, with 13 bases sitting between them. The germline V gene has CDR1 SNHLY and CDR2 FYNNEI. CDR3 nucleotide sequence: TGTGCCAGCCGAGTTCCCTGGGACACTGAAGCTTTCTTT. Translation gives CASRVPWDTEAFF.

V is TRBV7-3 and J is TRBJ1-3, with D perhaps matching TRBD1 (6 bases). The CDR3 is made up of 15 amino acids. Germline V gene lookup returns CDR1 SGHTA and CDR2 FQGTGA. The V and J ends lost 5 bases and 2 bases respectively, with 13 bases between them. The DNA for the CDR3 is TGTGCCAGCAGCCCCCAGGGGCCCCCTGGAAACACCATATATTTT. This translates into CASSPQGPPGNTIYF.

CDR3 in amino acids: CASSPFLVSGTDTQYF. CDR3 DNA sequence: TGTGCCAGCAGCCCCTTCCTAGTTTCTGGCACAGATACGCAGTATTTT. This rearrangement joins TRBV7-8 to TRBJ2-3; D remains unclear. V lost 5 bases and J lost 1, with 16 bases in between. Germline CDR1 reads SGHVS; CDR2 reads FQNEAQ. The CDR3 is made up of 16 amino acids.

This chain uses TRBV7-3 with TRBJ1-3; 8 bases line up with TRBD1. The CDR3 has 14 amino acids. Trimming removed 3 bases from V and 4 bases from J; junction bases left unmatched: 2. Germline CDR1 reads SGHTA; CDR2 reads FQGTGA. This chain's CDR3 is CASSLQGAGNTIYF. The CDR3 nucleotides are TGTGCCAGCAGCTTGCAGGGGGCAGGAAACACCATATATTTT.

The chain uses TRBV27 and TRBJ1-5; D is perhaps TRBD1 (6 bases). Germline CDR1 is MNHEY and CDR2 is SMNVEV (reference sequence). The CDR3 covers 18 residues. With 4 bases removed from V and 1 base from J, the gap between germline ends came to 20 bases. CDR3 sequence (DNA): TGTGCCAGCAGTTCCGTCCGGACAGTCGGGGGGAGCAATCAGCCCCAGCATTTT. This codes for CASSSVRTVGGSNQPQHF.

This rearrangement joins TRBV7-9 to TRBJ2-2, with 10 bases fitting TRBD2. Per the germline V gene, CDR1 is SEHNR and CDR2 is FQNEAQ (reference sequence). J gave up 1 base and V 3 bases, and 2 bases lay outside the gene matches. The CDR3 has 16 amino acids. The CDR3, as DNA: TGTGCCAGCAGCTTGAAGCGGGAGGGGAACACCGGGGAGCTGTTTTTT. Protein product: CASSLKREGNTGELFF.